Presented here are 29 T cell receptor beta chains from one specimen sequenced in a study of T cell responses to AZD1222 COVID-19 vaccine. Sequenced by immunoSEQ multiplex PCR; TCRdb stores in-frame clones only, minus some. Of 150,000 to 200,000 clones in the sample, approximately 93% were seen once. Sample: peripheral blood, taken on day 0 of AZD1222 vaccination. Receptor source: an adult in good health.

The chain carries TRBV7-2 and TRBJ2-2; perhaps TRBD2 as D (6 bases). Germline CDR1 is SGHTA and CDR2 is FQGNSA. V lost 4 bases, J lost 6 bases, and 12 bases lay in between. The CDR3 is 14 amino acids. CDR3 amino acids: CASSYPWGAGELFF. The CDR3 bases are TGTGCCAGCAGCTACCCATGGGGGGCCGGGGAGCTGTTTTTT. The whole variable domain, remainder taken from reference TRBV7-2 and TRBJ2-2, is GAGVSQSPSNKVTEKGKDVELRCDPISGHTALYWYRQSLGQGLEFLIYFQGNSAPDKSGLPSDRFSAERTGGSVSTLTIQRTQQEDSAVYLCASSYPWGAGELFFGEGSRLTVL.

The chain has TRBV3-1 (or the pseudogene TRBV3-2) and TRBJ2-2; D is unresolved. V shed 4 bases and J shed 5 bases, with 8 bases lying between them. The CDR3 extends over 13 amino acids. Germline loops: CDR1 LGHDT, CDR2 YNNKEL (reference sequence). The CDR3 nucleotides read TGTGCCAGCAGCCCCGTCCATACCGGGGAGCTGTTTTTT. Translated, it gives CASSPVHTGELFF.

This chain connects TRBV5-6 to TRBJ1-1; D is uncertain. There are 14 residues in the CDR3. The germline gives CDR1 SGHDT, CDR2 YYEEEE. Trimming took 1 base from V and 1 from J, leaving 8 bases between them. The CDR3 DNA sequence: TGTGCCAGCAGCTTGTTTATGGGGAACACTGAAGCTTTCTTT. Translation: CASSLFMGNTEAFF.

The CDR3 spells CASGLPKTGGIQETQYF. The DNA for the CDR3 is TGTGCTAGTGGTTTGCCTAAGACAGGGGGCATACAAGAGACCCAGTACTTC. The chain carries TRBV12-5 and TRBJ2-5; TRBD1 matches 10 bases. J gave up 2 bases and V 2 bases, and 8 bases lay outside the gene matches. Germline V gives CDR1 LGHNT, CDR2 FRNRAP. The CDR3 runs 17 residues.

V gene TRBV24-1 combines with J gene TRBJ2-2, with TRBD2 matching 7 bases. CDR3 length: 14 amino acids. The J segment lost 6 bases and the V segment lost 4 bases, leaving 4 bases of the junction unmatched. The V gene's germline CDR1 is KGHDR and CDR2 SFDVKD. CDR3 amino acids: CATSDTAGAGELFF. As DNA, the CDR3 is TGTGCCACCAGTGACACTGCGGGAGCCGGGGAGCTGTTTTTT.

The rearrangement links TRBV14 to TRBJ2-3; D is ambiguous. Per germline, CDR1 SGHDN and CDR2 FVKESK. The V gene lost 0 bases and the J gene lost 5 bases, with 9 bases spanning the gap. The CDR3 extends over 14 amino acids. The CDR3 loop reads CASSQDQLLDTQYF. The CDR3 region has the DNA TGTGCCAGCAGCCAAGATCAGCTCCTAGATACGCAGTATTTT.

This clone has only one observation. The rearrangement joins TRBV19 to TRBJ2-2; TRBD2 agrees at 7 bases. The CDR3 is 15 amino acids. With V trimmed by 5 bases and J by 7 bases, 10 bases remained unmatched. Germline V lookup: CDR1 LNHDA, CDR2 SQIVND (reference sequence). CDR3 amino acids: CASSERTSINGELFF. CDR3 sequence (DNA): TGTGCCAGTAGTGAGCGGACTAGTATTAACGGGGAGCTGTTTTTT.

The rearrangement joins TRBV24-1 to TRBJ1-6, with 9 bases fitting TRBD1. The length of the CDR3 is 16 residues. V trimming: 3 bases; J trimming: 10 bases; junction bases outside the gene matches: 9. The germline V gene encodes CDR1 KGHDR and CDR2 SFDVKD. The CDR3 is CATSDPMGQGTSPLHF. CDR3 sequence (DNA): TGTGCCACCAGTGATCCTATGGGACAGGGAACCTCACCCCTCCACTTT.

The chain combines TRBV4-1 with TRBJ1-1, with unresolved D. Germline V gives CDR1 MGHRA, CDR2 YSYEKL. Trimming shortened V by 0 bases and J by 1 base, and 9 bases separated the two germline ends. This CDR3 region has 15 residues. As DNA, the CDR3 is TGCGCCAGCAGCCAAGACTGGCAGACGAACACTGAAGCTTTCTTT. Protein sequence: CASSQDWQTNTEAFF.

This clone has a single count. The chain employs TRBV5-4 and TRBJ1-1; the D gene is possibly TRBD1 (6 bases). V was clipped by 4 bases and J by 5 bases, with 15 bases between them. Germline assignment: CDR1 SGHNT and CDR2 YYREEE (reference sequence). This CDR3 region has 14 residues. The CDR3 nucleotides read TGTGCCAGCAGCGTGGCAGGGGTTCGTACTGAAGCTTTCTTT. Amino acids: CASSVAGVRTEAFF.

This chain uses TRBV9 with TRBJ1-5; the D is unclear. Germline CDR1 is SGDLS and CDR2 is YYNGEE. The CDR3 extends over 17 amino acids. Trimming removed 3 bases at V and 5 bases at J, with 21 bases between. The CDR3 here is CASSAGARTLSDQPQHF. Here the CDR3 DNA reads TGTGCCAGCAGCGCCGGCGCCAGGACCCTCTCGGATCAGCCCCAGCATTTT. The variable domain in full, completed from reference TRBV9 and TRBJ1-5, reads DSGVTQTPKHLITATGQRVTLRCSPRSGDLSVYWYQQSLDQGLQFLIQYYNGEERAKGNILERFSAQQFPDLHSELNLSSLELGDSALYFCASSAGARTLSDQPQHFGDGTRLSIL.

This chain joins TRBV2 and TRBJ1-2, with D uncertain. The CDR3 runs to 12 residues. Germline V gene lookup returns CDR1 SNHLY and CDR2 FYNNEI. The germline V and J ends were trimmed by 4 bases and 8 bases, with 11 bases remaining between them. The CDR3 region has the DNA TGTGCCAGCAGTGTATTTTACGGAGGCTACACCTTC. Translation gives CASSVFYGGYTF.

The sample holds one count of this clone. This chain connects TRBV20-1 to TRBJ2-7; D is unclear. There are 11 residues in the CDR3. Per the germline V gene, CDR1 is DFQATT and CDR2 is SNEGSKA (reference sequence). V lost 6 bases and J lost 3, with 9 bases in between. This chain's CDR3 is CSAWIDYEQYF. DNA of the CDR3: TGCAGTGCGTGGATTGACTACGAGCAGTACTTC.

As DNA, the CDR3 is TGTGCCAGTAGTATACACCAGAACTATGGCTACACCTTC. Translation: CASSIHQNYGYTF. The rearrangement links TRBV19 to TRBJ1-2; no clear D. The V end was cut by 2 bases, the J end by 2 bases, with 6 bases between. There are 13 residues in the CDR3. CDR1 is LNHDA and CDR2 is SQIVND in the germline V gene (reference sequence).

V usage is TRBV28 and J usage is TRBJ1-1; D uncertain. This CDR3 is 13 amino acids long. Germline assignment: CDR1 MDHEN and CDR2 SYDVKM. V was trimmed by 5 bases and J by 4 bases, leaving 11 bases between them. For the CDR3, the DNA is TGTGCCAGCAGTCCCCCTGACATCACTGAAGCTTTCTTT. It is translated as CASSPPDITEAFF.

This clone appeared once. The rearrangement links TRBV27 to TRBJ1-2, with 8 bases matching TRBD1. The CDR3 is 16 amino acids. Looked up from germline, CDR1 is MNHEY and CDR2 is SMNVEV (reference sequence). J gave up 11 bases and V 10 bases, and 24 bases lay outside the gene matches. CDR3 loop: CATLQDPGQVYLRYTF. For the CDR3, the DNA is TGTGCCACCCTCCAAGATCCGGGACAGGTTTATCTTCGGTACACCTTC.

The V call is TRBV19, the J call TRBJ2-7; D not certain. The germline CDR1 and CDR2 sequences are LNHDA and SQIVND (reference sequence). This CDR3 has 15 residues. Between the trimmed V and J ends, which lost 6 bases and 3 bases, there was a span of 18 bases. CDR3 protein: CASRALSAGNYEQYF. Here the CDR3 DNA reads TGTGCCAGTAGGGCCCTATCGGCTGGAAACTACGAGCAGTACTTC.

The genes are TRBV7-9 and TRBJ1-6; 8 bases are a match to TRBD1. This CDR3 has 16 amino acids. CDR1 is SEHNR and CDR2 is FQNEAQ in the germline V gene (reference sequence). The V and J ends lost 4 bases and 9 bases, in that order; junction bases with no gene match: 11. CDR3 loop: CASSSQGARPGSPLHF. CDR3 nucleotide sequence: TGTGCCAGCAGCTCCCAGGGGGCCCGGCCAGGTTCACCCCTCCACTTT.

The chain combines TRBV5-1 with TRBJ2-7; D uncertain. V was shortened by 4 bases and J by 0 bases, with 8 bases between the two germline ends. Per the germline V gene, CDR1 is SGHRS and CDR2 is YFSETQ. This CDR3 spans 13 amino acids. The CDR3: CASSGSTSYEQYF. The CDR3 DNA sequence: TGCGCCAGCAGCGGCAGTACCTCCTACGAGCAGTACTTC.

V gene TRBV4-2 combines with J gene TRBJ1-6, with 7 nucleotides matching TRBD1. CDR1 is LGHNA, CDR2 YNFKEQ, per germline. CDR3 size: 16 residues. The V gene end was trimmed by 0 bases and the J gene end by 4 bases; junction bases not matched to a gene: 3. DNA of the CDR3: TGTGCCAGCAGCCAAGATGACAGGGAGTATAATTCACCCCTCCACTTT. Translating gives CASSQDDREYNSPLHF.

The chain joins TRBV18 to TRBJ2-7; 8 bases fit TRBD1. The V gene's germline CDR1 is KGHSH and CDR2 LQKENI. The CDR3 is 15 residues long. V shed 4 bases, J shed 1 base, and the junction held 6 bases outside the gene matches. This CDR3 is CASSRTRDRSYEQYF. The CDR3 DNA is TGTGCCAGCTCACGAACCCGGGACAGGTCCTACGAGCAGTACTTC.

The CDR3 here is CASSLSQGVYGYTF. The CDR3 bases are TGTGCCAGCAGCTTGTCACAGGGGGTTTATGGCTACACCTTC. This rearrangement joins TRBV7-9 to TRBJ1-2, with 8 nucleotides matching TRBD1. CDR3 length equals 14 residues. With 3 bases clipped from V and 5 bases from J, the junction kept 5 bases outside the gene matches. From germline, CDR1 is SEHNR and CDR2 FQNEAQ (reference sequence). The full variable domain, with the rest looked up from reference TRBV7-9 and TRBJ1-2, is DTGVSQNPRHKITKRGQNVTFRCDPISEHNRLYWYRQTLGQGPEFLTYFQNEAQLEKSRLLSDRFSAERPKGSFSTLEIQRTEQGDSAMYLCASSLSQGVYGYTFGSGTRLTVV.

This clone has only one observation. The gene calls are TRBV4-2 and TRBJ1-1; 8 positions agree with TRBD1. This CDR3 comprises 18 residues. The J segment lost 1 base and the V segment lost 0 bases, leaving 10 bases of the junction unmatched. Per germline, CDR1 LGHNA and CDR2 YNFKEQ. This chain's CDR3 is CASSQDWGATGENTEAFF. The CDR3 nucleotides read TGTGCCAGCAGCCAAGATTGGGGGGCGACAGGGGAGAACACTGAAGCTTTCTTT.

CDR3 nucleotides: TGCGCCAGCAGCTTTACGGGACAGGGAAGTGGGGCCAACGTCCTGACTTTC. Its translation is CASSFTGQGSGANVLTF. The V call is TRBV5-1, the J call TRBJ2-6; 9 nucleotides align to TRBD1. Germline CDR1 reads SGHRS; CDR2 reads YFSETQ. The CDR3 is made up of 17 amino acids. V lost 2 bases, J lost 3 bases, and 6 bases stayed unmatched.

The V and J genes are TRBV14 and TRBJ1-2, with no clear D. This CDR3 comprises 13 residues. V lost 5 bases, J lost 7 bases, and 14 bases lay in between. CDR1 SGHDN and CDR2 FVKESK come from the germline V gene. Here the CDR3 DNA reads TGTGCCAGCAGCACCAACGGATACGGTGGCTACACCTTC. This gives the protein CASSTNGYGGYTF.

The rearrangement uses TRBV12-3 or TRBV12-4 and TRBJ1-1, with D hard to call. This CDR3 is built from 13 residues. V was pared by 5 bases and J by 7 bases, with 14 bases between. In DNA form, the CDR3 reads TGTGCCAGCAGTCTAGGGATGAGATTTGAAGCTTTCTTT. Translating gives CASSLGMRFEAFF.

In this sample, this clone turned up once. The CDR3 here is CASSLPGFTEAFF. The CDR3 DNA is TGTGCCAGCAGCTTGCCGGGGTTCACTGAAGCTTTCTTT. This chain links TRBV7-8 with TRBJ1-1; no clear D gene. CDR1 is SGHVS and CDR2 is FQNEAQ in the germline V gene. V lost 3 bases and J 4 bases, leaving 9 bases between the germline ends. The CDR3 length is 13 residues.

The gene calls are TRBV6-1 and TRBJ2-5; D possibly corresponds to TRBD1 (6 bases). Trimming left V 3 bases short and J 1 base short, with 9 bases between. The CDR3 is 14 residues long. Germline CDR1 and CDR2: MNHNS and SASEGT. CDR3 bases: TGTGCCAGCAGTGAGGGCAGGGGCCAAGAGACCCAGTACTTC. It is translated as CASSEGRGQETQYF.

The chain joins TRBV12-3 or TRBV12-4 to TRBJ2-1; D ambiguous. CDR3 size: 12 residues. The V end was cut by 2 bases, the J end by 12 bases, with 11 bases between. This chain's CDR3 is CASSLRPLAQFF. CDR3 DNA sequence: TGTGCCAGCAGTTTAAGACCGCTGGCGCAGTTCTTC.